This T cell receptor (beta chain) comes out of a study of OX40 agonist ivuxolimab in advanced cancers. Study information: Every 2 weeks, patients got intravenous ivuxolimab at one of six dose levels (0.01-10 mg/kg). Three patients had partial responses: one hepatocellular carcinoma, two cutaneous melanoma.

The data were produced by immunoSEQ multiplex PCR, yet TCRdb's version contains in-frame clones alone and is incomplete. The profile shows under 70,000 clones, approximately 90% of them singletons. Study results and caveats: There were, on average, more expanded clones in CD8+ T cells than in CD4+. At 0.1 to 3.0 mg/kg and by week 6, CD4+ and CD8+ T cells in the blood had expanded clonally.

Worth noting for this clone: Its cognate antigen is unknown.

Trimming removed 6 bases from V and 2 bases from J, with 9 bases in between. The CDR3 spans 12 residues. Germline CDR1 and CDR2: SGHDT and YYEEEE. The TCR was taken from an adult with an advanced solid tumor such as melanoma, head and neck, liver or kidney cancer. The J gene is TRBJ2-7, the V gene TRBV5-6, with D unresolved. Material: CD4+ or CD8+ T cells sorted from blood, obtained in a trial of the OX40 agonist ivuxolimab. CDR3 bases: TGTGCCAGCAACCAGGCTACCTACGAGCAGTACTTC. Amino acid sequence: CASNQATYEQYF.